A selection of T cell receptor beta chains follows, all from one sample in a study of early T cells in non-severe SARS-CoV-2 infection. TCRdb recomputed calls from the 5' RACE reads with MiXCR, one row per CDR3 protein. The data show about 46,000 distinct CDR3 sequences, about 5.2% seen once. The sequencing here drew on whole blood, taken at baseline. The source is an adult who was a healthcare worker with PCR-confirmed SARS-CoV-2 infection or an uninfected control (not recorded which). Both conserved end residues are part of each CDR3. The D gene is left open where the match is weak. The size entry gives once, few, many or a size class.

j_gene: TRBJ1-1
abundance: few
v_gene: TRBV28
d_gene: .
CDR3nt: TGTGCCAGCACCCCTATTCAGGCTAACACTGAAGCTTTCTTT
CDR3aa: CASTPIQANTEAFF

j_gene: TRBJ2-1
abundance: many
v_gene: TRBV2
d_gene: TRBD2
CDR3nt: TGTGCCAGCAGTGATAGCCACCCGGGACTAGCGGGAGGCAATGAGCAGTTCTTC
CDR3aa: CASSDSHPGLAGGNEQFF

j_gene: TRBJ2-7
abundance: many
v_gene: TRBV5-1
d_gene: .
CDR3nt: TGCGCCAGCAGCTTCGACATGACCTACGAGCAGTACTTC
CDR3aa: CASSFDMTYEQYF

j_gene: TRBJ2-3
abundance: many
v_gene: TRBV2
d_gene: .
CDR3nt: TGTGCCACCCCTGGGTGGGGGGGCGATACGCAGTATTTT
CDR3aa: CATPGWGGDTQYF

j_gene: TRBJ2-5
abundance: many
v_gene: TRBV7-9
d_gene: .
CDR3nt: TGTGCCAGCAGCTTAATCGGAGAGACCCAGTACTTC
CDR3aa: CASSLIGETQYF

j_gene: TRBJ2-1
abundance: many
v_gene: TRBV15
d_gene: TRBD2
CDR3nt: TGTGCCACCAGTGAACTAGCGGGAAAAGTAAAGTTCTTC
CDR3aa: CATSELAGKVKFF

j_gene: TRBJ2-2
abundance: many
v_gene: TRBV11-2
d_gene: TRBD2
CDR3nt: TGTGCCAGCAGCTTAGACCATACCTGGACTAGCGGGAGGAGGGGGAACACCGGGGAGCTGTTTTTT
CDR3aa: CASSLDHTWTSGRRGNTGELFF

j_gene: TRBJ2-1
abundance: many
v_gene: TRBV27
d_gene: .
CDR3nt: TGTGCCAGCAGTCCGAGATACGATTACAATGAGCAGTTCTTC
CDR3aa: CASSPRYDYNEQFF

j_gene: TRBJ2-1
abundance: many
v_gene: TRBV11-2
d_gene: .
CDR3nt: TGTGCCAGCAGCTTGAGTGAGCAGTTCTTC
CDR3aa: CASSLSEQFF

j_gene: TRBJ2-3
abundance: medium-sized
v_gene: TRBV28
d_gene: .
CDR3nt: TGTGCCAGCAGCCCAGTGGGCAGTAACCAGTATTTT
CDR3aa: CASSPVGSNQYF

j_gene: TRBJ2-1
abundance: many
v_gene: TRBV7-8
d_gene: TRBD2
CDR3nt: TGTGCCAGCAGCTCCGGGACTAGCGGGACGATTTACAATGAGCAGTTCTTC
CDR3aa: CASSSGTSGTIYNEQFF

j_gene: TRBJ2-5
abundance: few
v_gene: TRBV5-1
d_gene: TRBD1
CDR3nt: TGCGCCAGCAGCTTTTTGGCAGGGGGTCAAGAGACCCAGTACTTC
CDR3aa: CASSFLAGGQETQYF

j_gene: TRBJ2-1
abundance: many
v_gene: TRBV5-1
d_gene: TRBD2
CDR3nt: TGCGCCAGCAGCCAAGCCGGGACTAGGAACAATGAGCAGTTCTTC
CDR3aa: CASSQAGTRNNEQFF

j_gene: TRBJ2-1
abundance: many
v_gene: TRBV25-1
d_gene: TRBD2
CDR3nt: TGTGCCAGCAGTGAATTTGGGCGGGAGTCTAACAATGAGCAGTTCTTC
CDR3aa: CASSEFGRESNNEQFF

j_gene: TRBJ2-1
abundance: many
v_gene: TRBV6-5
d_gene: .
CDR3nt: TGTGCCAGCAGCCCCGACGGGGGCTACAATGAGCAGTTCTTC
CDR3aa: CASSPDGGYNEQFF

j_gene: TRBJ2-7
abundance: many
v_gene: TRBV28
d_gene: .
CDR3nt: TGTGCCAGCAGTCCGATCGCTCCACCCGAGCAGTACTTC
CDR3aa: CASSPIAPPEQYF

j_gene: TRBJ2-7
abundance: many
v_gene: TRBV4-1
d_gene: .
CDR3nt: TGCGCCAGCAGCCAAGCGGGACACCGTTCCTACGAGCAGTACTTC
CDR3aa: CASSQAGHRSYEQYF